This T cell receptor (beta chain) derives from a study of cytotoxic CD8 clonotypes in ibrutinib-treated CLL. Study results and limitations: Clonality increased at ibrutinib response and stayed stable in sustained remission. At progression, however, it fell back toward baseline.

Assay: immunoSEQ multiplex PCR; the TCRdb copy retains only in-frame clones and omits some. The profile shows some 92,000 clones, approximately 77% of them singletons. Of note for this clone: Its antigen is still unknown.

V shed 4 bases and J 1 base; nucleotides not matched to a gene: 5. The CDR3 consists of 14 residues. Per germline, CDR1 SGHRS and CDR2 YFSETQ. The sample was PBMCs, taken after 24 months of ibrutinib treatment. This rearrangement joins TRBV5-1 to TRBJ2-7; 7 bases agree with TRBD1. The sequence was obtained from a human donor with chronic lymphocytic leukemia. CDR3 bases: TGCGCCAGCAGCATGGGGACAGCTTCCTACGAGCAGTACTTC. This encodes CASSMGTASYEQYF.